The 12 T cell receptor beta chains below come from one sample, sequenced in a study of T-cell memory formation after mild COVID-19. Using its own MiXCR run on the 5' RACE reads, TCRdb lists one record per CDR3 protein. The sample consists of approximately 260,000 distinct CDR3 sequences, 16% of them appearing once. Sequenced material: PBMCs or a T cell subset sorted from them (not recorded which). These receptor sequences come from a man aged 18 to 30 who had mild COVID-19 (a few samples of this study predate the infection). Cell type and time point are not known.

This clonotype was recorded a few times. This chain uses TRBV6-5 with TRBJ2-2, with TRBD2 as a possible D gene (5 bases). Trimming removed 4 bases from V and 4 bases from J, with 10 bases in between. The CDR3 extends over 14 amino acids. Germline CDR1 and CDR2: MNHEY and SVGAGI. CDR3 protein: CASSSSGRTGELFF. In nucleotides, the CDR3 is TGTGCCAGCAGTTCCAGCGGCCGCACCGGGGAGCTGTTTTTT.

The DNA for the CDR3 is TGTGCCAGCAGCAGGAGTGCTAGCGGTCCCCAAGAGACCCAGTACTTC. Protein: CASSRSASGPQETQYF. The rearrangement links TRBV5-4 to TRBJ2-5; 7 positions agree with TRBD2. The junction had 10 bases not matched to a gene; V was cut back by 4 bases and J by 1 base. Germline-derived CDR1 and CDR2 are SGHNT and YYREEE (reference sequence). The CDR3 has 16 amino acids.

The rearrangement uses TRBV6-2 or TRBV6-3 and TRBJ1-5; 10 bases agree with TRBD1. The germline V gene has CDR1 MNHEY and CDR2 SVGEGT. The J segment lost 3 bases and the V segment lost 6 bases, leaving 11 bases of the junction unmatched. The CDR3 has 17 amino acids. This CDR3 reads CASSDPGQGSINQPQHF. As DNA, the CDR3 is TGTGCCAGCAGCGATCCGGGACAGGGGAGCATCAATCAGCCCCAGCATTTT.

This clonotype was detected ten times or more. The rearrangement uses TRBV3-1 and TRBJ2-1; 10 nucleotides agree with TRBD2. This CDR3 is built from 16 residues. The V and J ends lost 1 base and 8 bases, in that order; junction bases with no gene match: 8. Germline CDR1 and CDR2: LGHDT and YNNKEL (reference sequence). The CDR3, as DNA: TGTGCCAGCAGCCAAGCGAACCTAGCGGGGGCGGATGAGCAGTTCTTC. Protein product: CASSQANLAGADEQFF.

The V call is TRBV10-3, the J call TRBJ1-5; 7 bases are a match to TRBD1. This CDR3 spans 12 amino acids. Germline V lookup: CDR1 ENHRY, CDR2 SYGVKD. The V gene end was trimmed by 8 bases and the J gene end by 9 bases; junction bases not matched to a gene: 7. CDR3 sequence reads: CAIGTGDGPQHF. The CDR3 coding sequence is TGTGCCATCGGAACAGGGGATGGGCCCCAGCATTTT.

The chain is built from TRBV7-3 and TRBJ2-1; D is unresolved. CDR3 length equals 13 residues. CDR1 is SGHTA, CDR2 FQGTGA, per germline. The V gene lost 2 bases and the J gene lost 10 bases, with 12 bases spanning the gap. The CDR3 bases are TGTGCCAGCAGCTTAGGCGAGGCGTACGAGCAGTTCTTC. It translates to CASSLGEAYEQFF.

The J gene is TRBJ1-5, the V gene TRBV28, with D possibly matching TRBD1 (6 bases). Germline-derived CDR1 and CDR2 are MDHEN and SYDVKM. This CDR3 is 15 amino acids long. The V end lost 5 bases, the J end lost 3 bases, and 14 bases lay between the germline ends. The CDR3 spells CASSTYRQDNQPQHF. CDR3 sequence (DNA): TGTGCCAGCAGTACCTACCGACAGGACAATCAGCCCCAGCATTTT. The whole variable domain, filled in from reference TRBV28 and TRBJ1-5, reads DVKVTQSSRYLVKRTGEKVFLECVQDMDHENMFWYRQDPGLGLRLIYFSYDVKMKEKGDIPEGYSVSREKKERFSLILESASTNQTSMYLCASSTYRQDNQPQHFGDGTRLSIL.

This clonotype has ten or more counts. This chain connects TRBV15 to TRBJ1-4; the match to TRBD1 covers 7 bases. CDR1 LNHNV and CDR2 YYDKDF come from the germline V gene (reference sequence). CDR3 length: 17 amino acids. V lost 7 bases and J lost 3; bases outside the gene matches: 14. The CDR3 reads CATKDNRGLEANEKLFF. The CDR3 nucleotides read TGTGCCACCAAAGATAACAGGGGTCTCGAAGCTAATGAAAAACTGTTTTTT.

V is TRBV7-3 and J is TRBJ2-1; D is tentatively TRBD1 or TRBD2 (5 bases each). This CDR3 is 16 amino acids long. Germline CDR1 reads SGHTA; CDR2 reads FQGTGA. Trimming took off 5 bases at V and 1 base at J, with 15 bases between the two ends. The CDR3 is CASSLGDRDSYNEQFF. The CDR3 DNA reads as TGTGCCAGCAGCCTGGGGGACCGAGATTCCTACAATGAGCAGTTCTTC. The variable domain in full, with the rest retrieved from reference TRBV7-3 and TRBJ2-1, is GAGVSQTPSNKVTEKGKYVELRCDPISGHTALYWYRQSLGQGPEFLIYFQGTGAADDSGLPNDRFFAVRPEGSVSTLKIQRTERGDSAVYLCASSLGDRDSYNEQFFGPGTRLTVL.

This clonotype was observed a few times. The chain is built from TRBV7-2 and TRBJ2-1, with D maybe TRBD1 (6 bases). CDR1 and CDR2 from the germline V gene are SGHTA and FQGNSA. This CDR3 has 14 amino acids. Trimming pared 4 bases from V and 8 bases from J, leaving 15 bases between. CDR3 residues: CASSSSNRVYEQFF. The CDR3 DNA follows: TGTGCCAGCAGCTCGTCTAACAGGGTGTATGAGCAGTTCTTC.

This CDR3 is CASREGAGSGELFF. For the CDR3, the DNA is TGTGCCAGCAGAGAGGGGGCGGGGTCCGGGGAGCTGTTTTTT. The chain has TRBV6-5 and TRBJ2-2, with a tentative D call TRBD1 (7 bases). CDR1 and CDR2 (germline): MNHEY, SVGAGI. The length of the CDR3 is 14 residues. V was clipped by 6 bases and J by 6 bases, with 14 bases between them.

The genes are TRBV7-2 and TRBJ2-3, with 7 bases identical to TRBD1. Germline V gene sequence: CDR1 SGHTA, CDR2 FQGNSA. V shed 2 bases, J shed 4 bases, and the junction held 6 bases outside the gene matches. The CDR3 has 15 amino acids. The CDR3 sequence: CASSLIGGAADTQYF. CDR3 in DNA: TGTGCCAGCAGCTTAATAGGGGGCGCGGCAGATACGCAGTATTTT.